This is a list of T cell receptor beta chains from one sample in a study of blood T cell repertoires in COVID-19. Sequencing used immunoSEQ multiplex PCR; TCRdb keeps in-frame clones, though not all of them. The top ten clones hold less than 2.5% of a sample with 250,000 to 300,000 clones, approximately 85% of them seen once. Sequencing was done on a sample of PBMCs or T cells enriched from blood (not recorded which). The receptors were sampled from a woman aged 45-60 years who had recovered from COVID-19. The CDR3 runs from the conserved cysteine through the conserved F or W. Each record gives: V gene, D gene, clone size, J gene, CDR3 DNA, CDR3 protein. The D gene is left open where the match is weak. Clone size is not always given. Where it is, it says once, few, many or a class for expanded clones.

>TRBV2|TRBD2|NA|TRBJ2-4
TGTGCCAGCAGGACCCTAGCGGAGACCAAAAACATTCAGTACTTC
CASRTLAETKNIQYF
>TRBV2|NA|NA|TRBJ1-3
TGTGCCAGCAGGGAGGCAGGGGCCTACTCTGGAAACACCATATATTTT
CASREAGAYSGNTIYF
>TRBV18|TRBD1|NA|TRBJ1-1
TGTGCCAGCTCCGTTCTGGGGACAGGGGAGAACATTGAAGCTTTCTTT
CASSVLGTGENIEAFF
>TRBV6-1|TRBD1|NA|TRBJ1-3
TGTGCCAGCAGTGAATGGACAGGGGGCTCTGGAAACACCATATATTTT
CASSEWTGGSGNTIYF
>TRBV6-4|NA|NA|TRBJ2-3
TGTGCCAGCAGCGCGGTAGTGGGAGATACGCAGTATTTT
CASSAVVGDTQYF
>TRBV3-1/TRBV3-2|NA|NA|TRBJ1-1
TGTGCCAGCAGCCAAGATCGGCAGGGTGTGGCTTTCTTT
CASSQDRQGVAFF
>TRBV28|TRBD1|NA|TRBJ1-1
TGTGCCAGCAGTTTGGGCAGGGGGCTTAGAAACACTGAAGCTTTCTTT
CASSLGRGLRNTEAFF
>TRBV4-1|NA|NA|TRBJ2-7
TGCGCCAGCAGCCAACTCCTCCTTTGGGTGAACAGGGATACAAAGGGGGAGCAGTACTTC
CASSQLLLWVNRDTKGEQYF
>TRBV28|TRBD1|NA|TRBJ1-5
TGTGCCAGTCTTCACCCGGGACAGGGAGGTCAGCCCCAGCATTTT
CASLHPGQGGQPQHF
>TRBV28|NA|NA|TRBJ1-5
TGTGCCAGCAGCCAAGGGGGGGCGGGGCCCCAGCATTTT
CASSQGGAGPQHF
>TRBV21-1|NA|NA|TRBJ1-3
TGTGCCAGCATGCGGTACTCTGGAAACACCATATATTTT
CASMRYSGNTIYF
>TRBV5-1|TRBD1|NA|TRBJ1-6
TGCGCCAGCAGCTTGGCCGGGACAGGGAATAGTCCCCTCCACTTT
CASSLAGTGNSPLHF
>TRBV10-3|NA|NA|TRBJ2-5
TGTGCCATCAGTGAGTCGCGGCAGACCCTAGTGACCCAGTACTTC
CAISESRQTLVTQYF
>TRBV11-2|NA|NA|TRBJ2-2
TGTGCCAGCAGCTTAGTGGGGCGGATGGGGGAGCTGTTTTTT
CASSLVGRMGELFF
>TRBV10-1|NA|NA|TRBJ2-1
TGCGCCAGCAGCCCCCTGCTAGCGACCTACAATGAGCAGTTCTTC
CASSPLLATYNEQFF
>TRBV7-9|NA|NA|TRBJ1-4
TGTGCCAGCAGCCACCGGGACATAAGTAATGAAAAACTGTTTTTT
CASSHRDISNEKLFF
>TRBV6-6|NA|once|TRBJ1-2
TGTGCCAGCAGTCAGAGGGGCTACACCTTC
CASSQRGYTF